This TCR beta chain is from a study of cytomegalovirus exposure and HLA in healthy donors. The overall study: Earlier work reported roughly 120 million unique TCR beta sequences from 180 million or so T cells.

To note about this clone: Its antigen is undetermined.

The PCR had 60 Vbeta and 13 Jbeta primers. In the original workflow: Later, 65 million to 85 million unique TCR beta chains were counted in an analysis, and approximately 10 million of them were shared. The table came from immunoSEQ multiplex PCR; TCRdb's copy has only in-frame clones and leaves some out. Clonal size and the V and J genes are those of that table, whereas D and trimming came from the DNA. Altogether 150,000 to 200,000 clones are present, 82% being singletons, with the ten largest covering roughly 0.8%. Whole-study findings and limits: Researchers reported from a later analysis that most CMV-associated TCR beta chains appeared HLA-restricted.

The germline V gene encodes CDR1 LNHDA and CDR2 SQIVND (reference sequence). The CDR3 is made up of 14 amino acids. J gave up 4 bases and V 6 bases, and 8 bases lay outside the gene matches. The rearrangement joins TRBV19 to TRBJ1-2; 7 nucleotides line up with TRBD1. What was sequenced was PBMCs. The sequence came from a woman under 30 in good health and CMV-seronegative. The DNA of the CDR3 is TGTGCCAGTAGCGTCGACAGGGCCTCCTATGGCTACACCTTC. Protein: CASSVDRASYGYTF.